This is a list of T cell receptor beta chains from one sample in a study of human T cells and chemical hapten exposure. One entry per CDR3 protein results from TCRdb running MiXCR on the RACE reads. The sample lists 42,000 or so distinct CDR3 sequences, around 9.3% occurring once. The sequenced sample was whole blood, obtained in connection with sensitization to the hapten diphenylcyclopropenone (DPC). These receptors originate from a woman aged 40 to 49 with alopecia areata. Some clones in this sample may be carry-over from other donors' samples. CDR3s include the opening cysteine and the closing phenylalanine or tryptophan. D genes are given only for firm matches. Clone size, where shown, is once, few, many, or a class for clones that have expanded.

clone size,J gene,V gene,D gene,CDR3 DNA,CDR3 protein
many,TRBJ2-5,TRBV5-1,TRBD1,TGCGCCAGCAGCCGACAGGGGGGACAAGAGACCCAGTACTTC,CASSRQGGQETQYF
few,TRBJ1-1,TRBV4-1,TRBD1,TGCGCCAGCAGCCAAGTTGCAGGGGGCACTGAAGCTTTCTTT,CASSQVAGGTEAFF
many,TRBJ2-5,TRBV5-1,.,TGCGCCAGCAGCTTATCCGGGACTCGAGAGACCCAGTACTTC,CASSLSGTRETQYF
few,TRBJ2-5,TRBV29-1,.,TGCAGCGTTGAGCGGGATGTAGAGACCCAGTACTTC,CSVERDVETQYF
many,TRBJ2-7,TRBV29-1,.,TGCAGCGTTGGGCCCTCCTACGAGCAGTACTTC,CSVGPSYEQYF
.,TRBJ2-3,TRBV25-1,.,TGTGCCAGCAGTGGGCGGCAGGGCGTGGATACGCAGTATTTT,CASSGRQGVDTQYF
.,TRBJ1-1,TRBV20-1,TRBD1,TGCAGTGCCCCGGACAGGGGTGCCACTGAAGCTTTCTTT,CSAPDRGATEAFF
many,TRBJ2-7,TRBV28,.,TGTGCCAGCAGTTTAGCCCCGGCTGGGACCTACGAGCAGTACTTC,CASSLAPAGTYEQYF
many,TRBJ1-2,TRBV30,.,TGTGCCTGGAGCAGTAGGCCTCCTAACTATGGCTACACCTTC,CAWSSRPPNYGYTF
many,TRBJ2-5,TRBV11-3,.,TGTGCCAGCAGCTTAGTCGAGACCCAGTACTTC,CASSLVETQYF
many,TRBJ1-6,TRBV6-5,TRBD1,TGTGCCAGCAGTGGGCGGCCGGGACAGGGTCGTTCACCCCTCCACTTT,CASSGRPGQGRSPLHF
many,TRBJ1-1,TRBV6-2/TRBV6-3,.,TGTGCCAGCAGTCCAGGGGAGTACACTGAAGCTTTCTTT,CASSPGEYTEAFF
many,TRBJ1-1,TRBV3-1,TRBD1,TGTGCCAGCAGCCAAGTGACAGGGGAGCGGCCCACTGAAGCTTTCTTT,CASSQVTGERPTEAFF
many,TRBJ1-1,TRBV7-8,.,TGTGCCAGCAGCTTAGGCATTAACACTGAAGCTTTCTTT,CASSLGINTEAFF
many,TRBJ2-7,TRBV28,.,TGTGCCAGCAGTTTTTGGTCCAACGAGCAGTACTTC,CASSFWSNEQYF
many,TRBJ2-7,TRBV20-1,.,TGCAGTGCTAGAGGTGATGTGGAGCAGTACTTC,CSARGDVEQYF
.,TRBJ2-7,TRBV2,TRBD2,TGTGCCAGCAGTGAAAACCCCGGGACTAGCGGGGGGGCCGTTGACGAGCAGTACTTC,CASSENPGTSGGAVDEQYF
many,TRBJ1-6,TRBV27,.,TGTGCCAGCAGGGGAGTAGGGAATTCACCCCTCCACTTT,CASRGVGNSPLHF
many,TRBJ1-1,TRBV20-1,TRBD1,TGCAGTGCCTTGACAGGGAAGGGCACTGAAGCTTTCTTT,CSALTGKGTEAFF
many,TRBJ1-2,TRBV6-1,.,TGTGCCAGCAGAGACAAGCAAGGGGCTAACTATGGCTACACCTTC,CASRDKQGANYGYTF
many,TRBJ1-5,TRBV6-2/TRBV6-3,.,TGTGCCAGCAGAGGGGACGGTAATCAGCCCCAGCATTTT,CASRGDGNQPQHF
.,TRBJ2-5,TRBV12-3/TRBV12-4,.,TGTGCCAGCAGCCCAGGGTTGGGGGAGACCCAGCACTTC,CASSPGLGETQHF
many,TRBJ1-4,TRBV29-1,.,TGCAGCGTTGAAGCCGGGGGCGATGAAAAACTGTTTTTT,CSVEAGGDEKLFF
many,TRBJ2-4,TRBV7-2,TRBD1,TGTGCCAGCAGCTTGAGACAGGGGGATATCGTGGGAGCCAAAAACATTCAGTACTTC,CASSLRQGDIVGAKNIQYF
many,TRBJ1-6,TRBV2,.,TGTGCCAGCATGCGGACGATCAATTCACCCCTCCACTTT,CASMRTINSPLHF
many,TRBJ1-2,TRBV27,TRBD1,TGTGCCAGCACCAAGGGACAGGGATTCGGCTACACCTTC,CASTKGQGFGYTF
many,TRBJ1-1,TRBV4-2,.,TGTGCCAGCAGCCAAGTAGGTGGTACTGAAGCTTTCTTT,CASSQVGGTEAFF
many,TRBJ1-5,TRBV25-1,.,TGTGCCAGCAGTGAATACAGGCAGCCCCAGCATTTT,CASSEYRQPQHF
few,TRBJ2-7,TRBV29-1,TRBD1,TGCAGCGCGACGACAGGGGGCTACGAGCAGTACTTC,CSATTGGYEQYF
many,TRBJ1-6,TRBV5-1,.,TGCGCCAGCAGCCACGGGACGGAGAATTCACCCCTCCACTTT,CASSHGTENSPLHF